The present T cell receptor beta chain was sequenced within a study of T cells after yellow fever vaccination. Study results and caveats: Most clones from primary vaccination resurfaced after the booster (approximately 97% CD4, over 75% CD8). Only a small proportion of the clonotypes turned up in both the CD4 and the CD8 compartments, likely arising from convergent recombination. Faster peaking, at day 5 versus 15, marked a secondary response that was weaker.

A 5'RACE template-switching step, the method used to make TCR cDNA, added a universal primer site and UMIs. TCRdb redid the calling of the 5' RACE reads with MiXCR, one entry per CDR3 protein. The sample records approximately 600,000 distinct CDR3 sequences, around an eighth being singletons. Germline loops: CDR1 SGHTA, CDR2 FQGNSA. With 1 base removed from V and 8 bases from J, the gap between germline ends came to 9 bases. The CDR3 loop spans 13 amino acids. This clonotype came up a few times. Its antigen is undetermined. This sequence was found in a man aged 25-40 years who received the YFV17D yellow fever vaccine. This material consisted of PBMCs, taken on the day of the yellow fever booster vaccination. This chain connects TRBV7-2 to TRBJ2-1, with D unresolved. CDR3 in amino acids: CASSLVSFDEQFF. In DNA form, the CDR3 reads TGTGCCAGCAGCTTAGTAAGTTTCGATGAGCAGTTCTTC.